This is a list of T cell receptor beta chains from one sample in a study of blood T cells in healthy people across ages. One entry per CDR3 protein, called by TCRdb with MiXCR from the 5' RACE reads. The data show almost 300,000 distinct CDR3 sequences, 25% to 30% seen once. Input material: blood. Receptor source: a woman between 70 and 85 years old in good health. The CDR3 runs from the conserved cysteine through the conserved F or W. The D gene is left open where the match is weak. Size values are once, few and many counts, or a class for expanded clones, and some rows have none.

D gene,clone size,J gene,V gene,CDR3 protein,CDR3 DNA
.,.,TRBJ1-2,TRBV11-1,CASSFAGYGYTF,TGTGCCAGCAGCTTTGCAGGATATGGCTACACCTTC
.,.,TRBJ1-5,TRBV7-2,CASSFGQGYSNQPQHF,TGTGCCAGCAGCTTTGGGCAGGGCTATAGCAATCAGCCCCAGCATTTT
.,once,TRBJ2-7,TRBV11-2,CASSSFVGEYLNEQYF,TGTGCCAGCAGCTCTTTCGTAGGGGAGTACTTGAACGAGCAGTACTTC
.,many,TRBJ2-1,TRBV5-1,CASSLQQSSYNEQFF,TGCGCCAGCAGCTTGCAGCAGAGCTCCTACAATGAGCAGTTCTTC
TRBD1,few,TRBJ1-1,TRBV29-1,CSVSQGDTEAFF,TGCAGCGTTTCCCAGGGGGACACTGAAGCTTTCTTT
.,few,TRBJ2-1,TRBV7-9,CASSPLGHYNEQFF,TGTGCCAGCAGCCCGCTGGGGCACTACAATGAGCAGTTCTTC
TRBD2,.,TRBJ2-2,TRBV5-5,CASSPRPTSGRAGEAGELFF,TGTGCCAGCAGCCCAAGACCGACTAGCGGGAGGGCCGGCGAAGCCGGGGAGCTGTTTTTT
.,.,TRBJ2-5,TRBV7-8,CASSSWDLQETQYF,TGTGCCAGCAGCTCATGGGACTTGCAAGAGACCCAGTACTTC
.,.,TRBJ1-1,TRBV20-1,CSARGILNTEAFF,TGCAGTGCCCGGGGAATCTTGAACACTGAAGCTTTCTTT
.,many,TRBJ2-7,TRBV28,CASRLEQRPPYEQYF,TGTGCCAGCAGGCTGGAACAGCGACCTCCCTACGAGCAGTACTTC
.,few,TRBJ1-3,TRBV5-1,CASSEGSSGNTIYF,TGCGCCAGCAGCGAGGGTTCATCTGGAAACACCATATATTTT
.,.,TRBJ2-3,TRBV29-1,CSALDGNTQYF,TGCAGCGCCCTGGACGGGAATACGCAGTATTTT
TRBD1,.,TRBJ2-1,TRBV7-9,CASSLATGGWNEQFF,TGTGCCAGCAGCTTAGCCACAGGGGGCTGGAATGAGCAGTTCTTC
.,few,TRBJ2-1,TRBV6-2/TRBV6-3,CASSTRTRGWFEQFF,TGTGCCAGCAGCACAAGAACTAGGGGATGGTTTGAGCAGTTCTTC
.,few,TRBJ1-4,TRBV27,CASSLRLNEKLFF,TGTGCCAGCAGCCTGCGGCTTAATGAAAAACTGTTTTTT
.,many,TRBJ2-7,TRBV21-1,CASSKARLLLAGAQVNYEQYF,TGTGCCAGCAGCAAAGCACGGTTGTTACTAGCGGGAGCCCAAGTCAACTACGAGCAGTACTTC
TRBD2,.,TRBJ2-7,TRBV20-1,CSARLAGVYEQYF,TGCAGTGCTCGGCTAGCGGGAGTTTACGAGCAGTACTTC
.,.,TRBJ2-5,TRBV28,CAIGRPREQYF,TGTGCCATCGGCCGCCCTCGGGAGCAGTACTTC
.,few,TRBJ2-4,TRBV5-1,CASSLGGTNIQYF,TGCGCCAGCAGCTTAGGGGGGACAAACATTCAGTACTTC
.,.,TRBJ2-4,TRBV11-2,CASTGQNIQYF,TGTGCCAGCACAGGCCAAAACATTCAGTACTTC
TRBD2,few,TRBJ2-7,TRBV6-2/TRBV6-3,CASMTSGRGHEQYF,TGTGCCAGCATGACTAGCGGGAGGGGGCACGAGCAGTACTTC
TRBD2,few,TRBJ2-5,TRBV27,CASSLVREVEETQYF,TGTGCCAGCAGTTTAGTTCGGGAGGTAGAAGAGACCCAGTACTTC
TRBD1,.,TRBJ1-4,TRBV28,CASRDSLEKLFF,TGTGCCAGCCGGGACAGCCTTGAAAAACTGTTTTTT
TRBD2,few,TRBJ2-7,TRBV27,CASSRQAGMVDEQYF,TGTGCCAGCAGTAGACAAGCGGGAATGGTGGACGAGCAGTACTTC
.,.,TRBJ2-1,TRBV28,CASSLLATYNEQFF,TGTGCCAGCAGCCTTCTAGCGACTTACAATGAGCAGTTCTTC
TRBD1,few,TRBJ2-7,TRBV29-1,CSVEAGGSYEQYF,TGCAGCGTCGAGGCAGGGGGCTCCTACGAGCAGTACTTC
TRBD2,.,TRBJ2-5,TRBV5-1,CASSLVSGRFGETQYF,TGCGCCAGCAGCTTGGTGAGCGGGAGATTTGGAGAGACCCAGTACTTC
.,once,TRBJ2-7,TRBV20-1,CSARGGWGVYEQYF,TGCAGTGCCAGGGGCGGCTGGGGGGTCTACGAGCAGTACTTC
.,.,TRBJ1-5,TRBV20-1,CSARDPVGQPQHF,TGCAGTGCTAGAGATCCGGTCGGACAGCCCCAGCATTTT
.,many,TRBJ2-3,TRBV5-1,CASSLVAMPTDTQYF,TGCGCCAGCAGCTTGGTTGCGATGCCCACAGATACGCAGTATTTT